One T cell receptor (beta chain) is described in this entry. The data belong to a study of blood T cell repertoires in COVID-19. Study-level information: Nucleic acid was either cDNA or gDNA, and it came from T cells, B-cell-depleted T cells, or PBMCs.

Original processing notes: Reference gene primers were amplified, and this amplification served to estimate nucleated cell counts. Clones were read by immunoSEQ multiplex PCR, and TCRdb kept only the in-frame ones, dropping some. V, J and clone size were drawn from that table, and D and trimming were deduced from the DNA. There are around 89,000 clones in the sample; more than 70% occur only once, and roughly 0.43% lies in the top ten. Material: peripheral blood. The sequence was obtained from a man between 60 and 70 years old with acute or convalescent COVID-19.

The chain's CDR3 is CASSETGGKFPGNTIYF. The CDR3 DNA is TGTGCCAGCAGTGAGACAGGGGGCAAGTTCCCAGGAAACACCATATATTTT. The chain links TRBV6-1 to TRBJ1-3, with 10 bases identical to TRBD1. CDR3 length: 17 amino acids. Looked up from germline, CDR1 is MNHNS and CDR2 is SASEGT. V shed 3 bases, J shed 4 bases, and the junction held 9 bases outside the gene matches.